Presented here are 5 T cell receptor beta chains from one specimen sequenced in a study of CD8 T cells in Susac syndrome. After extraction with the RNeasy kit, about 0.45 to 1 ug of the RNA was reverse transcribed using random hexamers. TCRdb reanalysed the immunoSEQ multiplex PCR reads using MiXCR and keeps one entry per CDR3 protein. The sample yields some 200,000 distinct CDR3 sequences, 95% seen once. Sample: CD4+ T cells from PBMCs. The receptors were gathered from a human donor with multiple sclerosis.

The CDR3 DNA follows: TGTGCCAGCAGCTCGCCGGGGGTGGCTTTCTTT. Protein: CASSSPGVAFF. The rearrangement uses TRBV3-1 and TRBJ1-1; D is perhaps TRBD1 (5 bases). V lost 5 bases and J 11 bases, leaving 12 bases between the germline ends. This CDR3 contains 11 residues. Germline V gene sequence: CDR1 LGHDT, CDR2 YNNKEL (reference sequence).

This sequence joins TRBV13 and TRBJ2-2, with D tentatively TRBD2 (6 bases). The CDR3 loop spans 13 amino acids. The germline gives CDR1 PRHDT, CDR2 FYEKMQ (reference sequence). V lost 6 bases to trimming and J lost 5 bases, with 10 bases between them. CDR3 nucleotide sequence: TGTGCCAGCAGATCTAGCGCGACCGGGGAGCTGTTTTTT. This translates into CASRSSATGELFF.

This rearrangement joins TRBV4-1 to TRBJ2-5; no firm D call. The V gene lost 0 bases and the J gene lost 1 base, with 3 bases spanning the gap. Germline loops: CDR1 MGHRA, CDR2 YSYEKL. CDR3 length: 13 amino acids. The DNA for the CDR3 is TGCGCCAGCAGCCAAGATTTCCAAGAGACCCAGTACTTC. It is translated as CASSQDFQETQYF.

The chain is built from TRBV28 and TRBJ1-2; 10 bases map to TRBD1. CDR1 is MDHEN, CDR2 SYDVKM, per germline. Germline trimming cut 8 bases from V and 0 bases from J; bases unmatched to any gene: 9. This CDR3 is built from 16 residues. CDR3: CASSDRGRGANYGYTF. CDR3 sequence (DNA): TGTGCCAGCTCTGACAGGGGGCGAGGAGCTAACTATGGCTACACCTTC.

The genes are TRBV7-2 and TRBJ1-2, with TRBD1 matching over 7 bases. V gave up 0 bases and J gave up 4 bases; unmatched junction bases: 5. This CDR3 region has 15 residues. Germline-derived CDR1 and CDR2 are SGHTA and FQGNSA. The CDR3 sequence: CASSLAMAGGYGYTF. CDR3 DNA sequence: TGTGCCAGCAGCTTAGCAATGGCAGGGGGCTATGGCTACACCTTC.